The 3 T cell receptor beta chains listed next were all sequenced from one sample in a study of technical replicates of blood from several donors. Assay: immunoSEQ multiplex PCR; the TCRdb copy retains only in-frame clones and omits some. The sample consists of around 84,000 clones, 95% to 98% of them appearing once. The material sequenced was T cells isolated from PBMCs. The receptors come from a human donor in good health.

CDR3 protein: CASSWSGSEQYF. CDR3 coding DNA: TGCGCCAGCAGTTGGAGCGGGAGTGAGCAGTACTTC. The J gene is TRBJ2-7, the V gene TRBV10-2; 8 bases are shared with TRBD2. The CDR3 consists of 12 residues. Germline CDR1 and CDR2: WSHSY and SAAADI. V lost 5 bases and J lost 7; bases outside the gene matches: 4.

This chain links TRBV7-8 with TRBJ2-7; 7 nucleotides agree with TRBD2. This CDR3 region has 15 residues. Trimming at V came to 1 base and at J to 5 bases, leaving 8 bases not matched to a gene. Germline V gene sequence: CDR1 SGHVS, CDR2 FQNEAQ. The CDR3 here is CASSLGPSSGHEQYF. The CDR3 bases are TGTGCCAGCAGCTTAGGACCCTCTAGCGGCCACGAGCAGTACTTC.

DNA for the CDR3: TGTGCCAGCAGCCAATCCTATCCTTTTGAACAGGGGAACAATCAGCCCCAGCATTTT. It specifies CASSQSYPFEQGNNQPQHF. The chain carries TRBV7-9 and TRBJ1-5, with 7 bases aligning to TRBD1. The V and J ends lost 5 bases and 3 bases, in that order; junction bases with no gene match: 19. CDR3 length: 19 residues. The germline CDR1 and CDR2 sequences are SEHNR and FQNEAQ (reference sequence).